One and the same sample provided the 20 T cell receptor beta chains below, sequenced in a study of T-cell reconstitution after alpha-beta-depleted transplantation in children. Unique molecular identifiers tagged the TCRbeta library. Each CDR3 protein is one row after TCRdb ran MiXCR on the PCR reads. The sample consists of about 980,000 distinct CDR3 sequences, about 29% of them appearing once. The input for sequencing was PBMCs, mostly from graft donor cells, taken 360 days after TCRalphabeta/CD19-depleted stem cell transplant. The receptors were sampled from a boy under two years old who had a stem cell transplant for SCID, so the T cells may come from the graft donor.

This clonotype was seen a handful of times. The V and J genes are TRBV3-1 and TRBJ2-1, with TRBD2 as a possible D gene (5 bases). Per the germline V gene, CDR1 is LGHDT and CDR2 is YNNKEL (reference sequence). The CDR3 is 15 residues long. The V gene lost 1 base and the J gene lost 9 bases, with 16 bases spanning the gap. CDR3 sequence (DNA): TGTGCCAGCAGCCAAGGAGGGATTAGCTCAAGTGAGCAGTTCTTC. Translation gives CASSQGGISSSEQFF.

This clonotype has a single count. This chain connects TRBV2 to TRBJ2-3; unclear D gene. This CDR3 region has 13 residues. Deletions cut 8 bases from V and 6 bases from J, with 15 bases between. Germline V gives CDR1 SNHLY, CDR2 FYNNEI. In DNA form, the CDR3 reads TGTGCCAGCCTCGGACCACCCTCTGATACGCAGTATTTT. Its translation: CASLGPPSDTQYF.

The chain joins TRBV20-1 to TRBJ2-7; TRBD2 is a possible D gene (6 bases). Trimming left V 5 bases short and J 6 bases short, with 14 bases between. In germline, CDR1 is DFQATT, CDR2 SNEGSKA (reference sequence). There are 12 residues in the CDR3. The DNA for the CDR3 is TGCAGTGCTCATCCGGACGGGGGCGAGCAGTACTTC. Its translation: CSAHPDGGEQYF.

This clonotype turned up a few times. The chain links TRBV3-1 to TRBJ2-7; 8 bases are shared with TRBD2. The CDR3 extends over 15 amino acids. V trimming: 4 bases; J trimming: 2 bases; junction bases outside the gene matches: 7. From germline, CDR1 is LGHDT and CDR2 YNNKEL (reference sequence). The CDR3 region is CASSPREGAPYEQYF. In DNA form, the CDR3 reads TGTGCCAGCAGCCCCCGGGAGGGAGCCCCCTACGAGCAGTACTTC.

The chain couples TRBV10-2 to TRBJ2-2; 9 bases are shared with TRBD2. The CDR3 loop spans 15 amino acids. Trimming removed 4 bases from V and 5 bases from J; junction bases left unmatched: 5. The V gene's germline CDR1 is WSHSY and CDR2 SAAADI. The DNA for the CDR3 is TGCGCCAGCAGTGCTTGGCTAGCGGGGACCGGGGAGCTGTTTTTT. This codes for CASSAWLAGTGELFF.

The chain employs TRBV7-8 and TRBJ2-7; D is perhaps TRBD1 (6 bases). CDR1 is SGHVS and CDR2 is FQNEAQ in the germline V gene. V was cut by 0 bases and J by 1 base, with 16 bases left in between. This CDR3 region has 17 residues. The CDR3 region has the DNA TGTGCCAGCAGCTTAGCCCTCGAGGGGGATTGGTCCTACGAGCAGTACTTC. Protein product: CASSLALEGDWSYEQYF.

This clonotype was found a few times. The J gene is TRBJ2-3, the V gene TRBV3-1; possible D gene TRBD2, 6 bases. Per germline, CDR1 LGHDT and CDR2 YNNKEL (reference sequence). The CDR3 runs 16 residues. Trimming left V 4 bases short and J 3 bases short, with 17 bases between. The CDR3 nucleotides are TGTGCCAGCAGCCGCGCTACGGGACTGGGGACAGATACGCAGTATTTT. Its protein is CASSRATGLGTDTQYF.

This clonotype has a handful of counts. This chain uses TRBV20-1 with TRBJ2-7; D uncertain. With 0 bases removed from V and 2 bases from J, the gap between germline ends came to 11 bases. The CDR3 totals 14 residues. CDR1 and CDR2 from the germline V gene are DFQATT and SNEGSKA (reference sequence). CDR3 in amino acids: CSARDYIEAYEQYF. Here the CDR3 DNA reads TGCAGTGCTAGAGATTACATAGAAGCCTACGAGCAGTACTTC.

The chain has TRBV4-3 and TRBJ2-1; 11 nucleotides match TRBD2. Germline V lookup: CDR1 LGHNA, CDR2 YSLEER. The junction had 6 bases not matched to a gene; V was cut back by 1 base and J by 7 bases. This CDR3 comprises 16 residues. The CDR3: CASSQAVAGGQNEQFF. In DNA, the CDR3 is TGCGCCAGCAGCCAAGCAGTAGCGGGGGGGCAGAATGAGCAGTTCTTC.

This clonotype was recorded only once. This chain uses TRBV2 with TRBJ2-1, with a possible D match to TRBD1 (5 bases). This CDR3 is built from 15 residues. Per germline, CDR1 SNHLY and CDR2 FYNNEI. The V end was cut by 3 bases, the J end by 3 bases, with 12 bases between. The CDR3 DNA sequence: TGTGCCAGCAGTGAGTTGAAGGGGTTCTACAATGAGCAGTTCTTC. It yields the protein CASSELKGFYNEQFF.

Details on this clonotype: The junction does not match germline at one end; this may be a read error. The chain uses TRBV20-1 and TRBJ2-3; TRBD2 might be the D (7 bases). The CDR3 loop spans 16 amino acids. In germline, CDR1 is DFQATT, CDR2 SNEGSKA (reference sequence). In DNA, the CDR3 is TGCAGTGCTGGCGGGGGTAGGGGGAGAATCACAGATACGCAGAATTTT. Residues: CSAGGGRGRITDTQNF.

The chain combines TRBV5-1 with TRBJ2-2; D ambiguous. This CDR3 is built from 20 residues. Deletions cut 2 bases from V and 0 bases from J, with 23 bases between. CDR1 SGHRS and CDR2 YFSETQ come from the germline V gene. DNA for the CDR3: TGCGCCAGCAGCTTCGCCATCGGCCGGTACCAAGACTCGAACACCGGGGAGCTGTTTTTT. It specifies CASSFAIGRYQDSNTGELFF.

This clonotype was observed many times. The rearrangement links TRBV4-1 to TRBJ2-2; the D is unclear. The CDR3 length is 16 residues. CDR1 MGHRA and CDR2 YSYEKL come from the germline V gene. Trimming shortened V by 0 bases and J by 7 bases, and 15 bases separated the two germline ends. The CDR3 protein is CASSQDGVETDGELFF. As DNA, the CDR3 is TGCGCCAGCAGCCAAGATGGAGTCGAGACTGACGGGGAGCTGTTTTTT.

The chain joins TRBV5-1 to TRBJ2-7, with 7 bases matching TRBD1. There are 14 residues in the CDR3. CDR1 is SGHRS, CDR2 YFSETQ, per germline. Trimming at V came to 4 bases and at J to 6 bases, leaving 10 bases not matched to a gene. The CDR3 bases are TGCGCCAGCAGCCCTCCCGAGACAGGGCGCGAGCAGTACTTC. Amino acids: CASSPPETGREQYF.

This clonotype was counted a few times. The gene calls are TRBV6-5 and TRBJ1-3, with unresolved D. The CDR3 loop spans 13 amino acids. Trimming removed 2 bases from V and 3 bases from J, with 5 bases in between. Germline V lookup: CDR1 MNHEY, CDR2 SVGAGI. CDR3 sequence: CASSYGIGNTIYF. Here the CDR3 DNA reads TGTGCCAGCAGTTACGGTATTGGAAACACCATATATTTT.

The chain is built from TRBV20-1 and TRBJ2-3, with D tentatively TRBD2 (6 bases). The V gene lost 7 bases and the J gene lost 4 bases, with 9 bases spanning the gap. CDR3 length: 11 residues. From germline, CDR1 is DFQATT and CDR2 SNEGSKA (reference sequence). CDR3 in DNA: TGCAGTGGACTAGTGGCAGATACGCAGTATTTT. It specifies CSGLVADTQYF.

The gene calls are TRBV7-8 and TRBJ1-1; D call uncertain. The CDR3 has 15 residues. CDR1 is SGHVS and CDR2 is FQNEAQ in the germline V gene. Trimming cost V 1 base and J 2 bases, with 11 bases left between them. In DNA, the CDR3 is TGTGCCAGCAGCTTAGTAAAGGTTGAAAACACTGAAGCTTTCTTT. As protein: CASSLVKVENTEAFF.

This rearrangement joins TRBV10-3 to TRBJ1-1, with D possibly TRBD1 on 6 matching bases. CDR3 size: 13 residues. The V end lost 5 bases, the J end lost 3 bases, and 10 bases lay between the germline ends. The germline CDR1 and CDR2 sequences are ENHRY and SYGVKD. The CDR3 nucleotides read TGTGCCATCAGTCCACAGGGATACACTGAAGCTTTCTTT. Amino acid sequence: CAISPQGYTEAFF.

This clonotype was found a few times. The rearrangement uses TRBV6-2 or TRBV6-3 and TRBJ2-7, with unresolved D. Germline V gene sequence: CDR1 MNHEY, CDR2 SVGEGT. V lost 3 bases and J lost 5, with 11 bases in between. The CDR3 runs to 13 residues. The CDR3 region is CASSYPSWDEQYF. The CDR3 DNA reads TGTGCCAGCAGTTATCCTTCATGGGACGAGCAGTACTTC.

There are a few counts of this clonotype. In DNA form, the CDR3 reads TGTGCCAGTAGTATAGGGCCCTCTTGGCTAGCGGGGGGCTACAATGAGCAGTTCTTC. Translating it yields CASSIGPSWLAGGYNEQFF. The gene calls are TRBV19 and TRBJ2-1, with TRBD2 matching over 11 bases. Germline values: CDR1 LNHDA, CDR2 SQIVND (reference sequence). The CDR3 spans 19 residues. The V gene end was trimmed by 1 base and the J gene end by 3 bases; junction bases not matched to a gene: 11.